Listed here is a single T cell receptor (beta chain). V dropped 0 bases and J dropped 8; count of bases not matched to a gene: 5. This CDR3 is built from 16 residues. The germline CDR1 and CDR2 sequences are SGDLS and YYNGEE. The data were taken from a study of blood T cell repertoires in COVID-19. Study summary: The origin of the acute and convalescent COVID-19 samples was the United States, Italy and Spain. PBMCs, B-cell-depleted T cells, or T cells provided the cDNA or gDNA that made up the material.

Data came from immunoSEQ multiplex PCR; TCRdb stores just in-frame clones and leaves some out. The data contain tens of thousands of clones, 90% of them singletons. The sample was peripheral blood. The TCR was taken from a man over 45 with acute or convalescent COVID-19. The chain links TRBV9 to TRBJ1-4, with 12 bases that match TRBD1. CDR3 region: CASSVGGTGGGEKLFF. The CDR3 coding sequence is TGTGCCAGCAGCGTAGGAGGGACAGGGGGCGGCGAAAAACTGTTTTTT.